This entry concerns a single TCR beta chain. The antigen is not known. CDR1 and CDR2 (germline): SGHRS, YFSETQ. V lost 4 bases, J lost 2 bases, and 4 bases stayed unmatched. The CDR3 consists of 14 residues. The sample originates from a study of OX40 agonist ivuxolimab in advanced cancers. Study observations and caveats: On average, CD8+ T cells had more expanded clones than CD4+.

Profiled with immunoSEQ multiplex PCR; TCRdb holds only in-frame clones, not every one. This table has tens of thousands of clones, roughly 82% appearing once. This sequence was found in an adult with an advanced solid tumor such as melanoma, head and neck, liver or kidney cancer. The sequenced sample was CD4+ or CD8+ T cells sorted from blood, obtained in a trial of the OX40 agonist ivuxolimab. The chain carries TRBV5-1 and TRBJ2-3, with 7 bases aligning to TRBD1. In nucleotides, the CDR3 is TGCGCCAGCAGCGAGGACAGGTCCACAGATACGCAGTATTTT. Its protein is CASSEDRSTDTQYF.